The 9 T cell receptor beta chains listed next were all sequenced from one sample in a study of vaccination effects on CD4 cells after COVID-19. Produced via immunoSEQ multiplex PCR; TCRdb's table is partial and in-frame only. Of roughly 53,000 clones in the sample, about four fifths were seen once. Sequencing was preceded by expansion of antigen-specific CD4+ T cells with viral peptide pools in the ViraFEST assay. It was after approximately 11 days of culture that CD4+ T cells were isolated. All vaccine recipients tested negative for nucleocapsid antibodies and had never contracted SARS-CoV-2 infection. Their antigens remain unidentified. Source: CD4+ T cells from PBMCs cultured with HCoV-OC43 spike peptides, taken before COVID-19 vaccination. Subset described: HCoV-OC43 spike overlapping peptide pool stimulation. All receptors come from a human donor who received a COVID-19 vaccine.

The chain is built from TRBV4-3 and TRBJ2-3; D unresolved. The CDR3 totals 13 residues. Germline-derived CDR1 and CDR2 are LGHNA and YSLEER. Trimming took off 1 base at V and 4 bases at J, with 6 bases between the two ends. The CDR3 coding sequence is TGCGCCAGCAGCCAAGTAAAGGCAGATACGCAGTATTTT. Translated, it gives CASSQVKADTQYF.

This chain uses TRBV6-5 with TRBJ1-2; unclear D gene. V was clipped by 3 bases and J by 4 bases, with 15 bases between them. This CDR3 spans 15 amino acids. Germline V gene lookup returns CDR1 MNHEY and CDR2 SVGAGI. The CDR3 reads CASSYRSGLIYGYTF. The CDR3 coding sequence is TGTGCCAGCAGTTATCGTTCTGGGCTAATCTATGGCTACACCTTC.

The chain employs TRBV4-1 and TRBJ2-7; unclear D gene. With 0 bases removed from V and 0 bases from J, the gap between germline ends came to 9 bases. The CDR3 runs 15 residues. Germline V gene lookup returns CDR1 MGHRA and CDR2 YSYEKL. This CDR3 is CASSQDQVGSYEQYV. DNA of the CDR3: TGCGCCAGCAGCCAAGATCAAGTGGGCTCCTACGAGCAGTACGTC.

This clone appeared once. The V and J genes are TRBV28 and TRBJ1-2; D perhaps matches TRBD1 (5 bases). Per germline, CDR1 MDHEN and CDR2 SYDVKM. The CDR3 loop spans 14 amino acids. The V end was cut by 0 bases, the J end by 8 bases, with 13 bases between. The CDR3 coding sequence is TGTGCCAGCAGTTTATGGTCGGGGGAATGGGGCTACACCTTC. Its protein is CASSLWSGEWGYTF.

The rearrangement joins TRBV30 to TRBJ2-7, with 8 bases identical to TRBD1. Germline trimming cut 2 bases from V and 6 bases from J; bases unmatched to any gene: 12. This CDR3 has 15 amino acids. Germline V gene data show CDR1 as GTSNPN and CDR2 as SVGIG (reference sequence). The CDR3 coding sequence is TGTGCCTGGAGTCCGGGACAGGCCCTACTACCCGAGCAGTACGTC. Its protein is CAWSPGQALLPEQYV.

This clone turned up a few times. This chain uses TRBV12-5 with TRBJ2-2; 11 positions agree with TRBD1. The germline CDR1 and CDR2 sequences are LGHNT and FRNRAP. The CDR3 is 16 amino acids. The ends lost 6 bases at V and 5 bases at J; junction bases unmatched: 8. CDR3 loop: CASGLRTGGYTGELFF. DNA for the CDR3: TGTGCTAGTGGGCTACGGACAGGGGGCTATACCGGGGAGCTGTTTTTT.

The V gene is TRBV7-8, the J gene TRBJ2-2, with 7 bases matching TRBD1. Germline loops: CDR1 SGHVS, CDR2 FQNEAQ. The CDR3 consists of 14 residues. V lost 6 bases and J lost 4; bases outside the gene matches: 5. The CDR3 nucleotides read TGTGCCAGCAGAAATGCAGGGGGCACCGGGGAGCTGTTTTTT. It codes for CASRNAGGTGELFF.

In this sample, this clone turned up a few times. This chain links TRBV4-1 with TRBJ1-4, with a possible D match to TRBD1 (5 bases). This CDR3 is built from 18 residues. Germline V gene sequence: CDR1 MGHRA, CDR2 YSYEKL. V lost 5 bases to trimming and J lost 4 bases, with 23 bases between them. The CDR3 nucleotides read TGCGCCAGCAGCAAGAGGATCCCCGAGGGGCCAAGTAATGAAAAACTGTTTTTT. As protein: CASSKRIPEGPSNEKLFF.

This chain links TRBV7-2 with TRBJ2-3, with 9 bases identical to TRBD1. Germline V gene sequence: CDR1 SGHTA, CDR2 FQGNSA. V gave up 0 bases and J gave up 0 bases; unmatched junction bases: 4. This CDR3 comprises 17 residues. CDR3 loop: CASSLAGQGRSTDTQYF. CDR3 DNA sequence: TGTGCCAGCAGCTTAGCGGGACAGGGCCGGAGCACAGATACGCAGTATTTT. Together with reference TRBV7-2 and TRBJ2-3, the CDR3 gives the full variable domain: GAGVSQSPSNKVTEKGKDVELRCDPISGHTALYWYRQSLGQGLEFLIYFQGNSAPDKSGLPSDRFSAERTGGSVSTLTIQRTQQEDSAVYLCASSLAGQGRSTDTQYFGPGTRLTVL.